This T cell receptor beta chain is drawn from a study of CD8+CD57+ T cells in acquired aplastic anemia. Study background: Healthy donors had, on average, about 9.9 million reads for their CD4+ cells.

Findings of the study overall: In common between the patients and the controls were some 29 CD8+ CDR3 sequences.

The TCR beta profiling, which covered VDJ combination and CDR3 sequence, was carried out using genomic DNA as the template. MiXCR was run by TCRdb on the reads, yielding one entry per CDR3 protein. The sample records 400,000 to 450,000 distinct CDR3 sequences, approximately 70% being singletons. In the case of this clonotype: Its cognate antigen is unknown.

The sequence was obtained from a human donor in good health, serving as a control. The sample comprised sorted CD4+, CD8+, or CD8+CD57+ T cells (not recorded which) from PBMCs.

CDR3 sequence: CASNVRGSGANVLTF. In nucleotides, the CDR3 is TGTGCCAGCAATGTCCGAGGCTCTGGGGCCAACGTCCTGACTTTC. The rearrangement uses TRBV6-6 and TRBJ2-6, with D unresolved. The CDR3 is 15 amino acids. Trimming shortened V by 7 bases and J by 0 bases, and 10 bases separated the two germline ends. Germline values: CDR1 MNHNY, CDR2 SVGAGI (reference sequence).